The T cell receptor (beta chain) described here comes from a study of blood T cell repertoires in COVID-19. Background on the study: Acute and convalescent COVID-19 specimens originated in the United States, Italy and Spain. PBMCs, B-cell-depleted T cells, or T cells were the source of the cDNA or gDNA that made up the material.

With 3 bases clipped from V and 4 bases from J, the junction kept 7 bases outside the gene matches. The CDR3 spans 18 residues. Per germline, CDR1 LGHDT and CDR2 YNNKEL (reference sequence). Participants came from some 23 US areas, aged about 18 to 90 years. Clinical history as reported by participants underpinned cohort assignment. Libraries were prepared by immunoSEQ multiplex PCR; TCRdb keeps only in-frame clonotypes and omits some of them. The sample comprises 200,000 to 250,000 clones, about 85% of which are singletons, and 2.6% rests with the top ten. Sequencing was performed on PBMCs or T cells enriched from blood (not recorded which). V is TRBV3-1 (or the pseudogene TRBV3-2) and J is TRBJ2-1; 15 bases fit TRBD2. The clonotype was recovered from a woman in her 30s who had recovered from COVID-19. CDR3 protein: CASSHPAGLAGGYNEQFF. CDR3 nucleotides: TGTGCCAGCAGCCATCCCGCGGGACTAGCGGGGGGATACAATGAGCAGTTCTTC.